The 8 T cell receptor beta chains in this list originate from one sample, sequenced in a study of cytomegalovirus exposure and HLA in healthy donors. In the PCR, 60 Vbeta and 13 Jbeta primers were used. Some clones are missing from TCRdb's copy, which holds only in-frame ones; the method was immunoSEQ multiplex PCR. This sample has some 130,000 clones; around three fifths occur once, and the top ten carry about 2.6%. Sequencing was performed on PBMCs. Source of these receptors: a woman aged 40 to 49 in good health and CMV-seronegative.

J is TRBJ1-5 and V is TRBV15, with unresolved D. The CDR3 loop spans 13 amino acids. Trimming removed 0 bases from V and 4 bases from J, with 4 bases in between. Germline CDR1 is LNHNV and CDR2 is YYDKDF (reference sequence). The CDR3 nucleotides are TGTGCCACCAGCAGAGATATAAATCAGCCCCAGCATTTT. Its translation: CATSRDINQPQHF. Full variable domain (remainder filled in from reference TRBV15 and TRBJ1-5): DAMVIQNPRYQVTQFGKPVTLSCSQTLNHNVMYWYQQKSSQAPKLLFHYYDKDFNNEADTPDNFQSRRPNTSFCFLDIRSPGLGDTAMYLCATSRDINQPQHFGDGTRLSIL.

The rearrangement uses TRBV10-3 and TRBJ2-1, with D possibly matching TRBD1 (6 bases). This CDR3 has 15 amino acids. Germline CDR1 ENHRY, CDR2 SYGVKD. V lost 6 bases and J 4 bases, leaving 16 bases between the germline ends. The CDR3 spells CAISPTGHLYNEQFF. The CDR3 DNA reads TGTGCCATCAGCCCGACGGGACACCTATACAATGAGCAGTTCTTC.

The chain employs TRBV18 and TRBJ2-7, with D tentatively TRBD2 (6 bases). Trimming took off 6 bases at V and 6 bases at J, with 36 bases between the two ends. From germline, CDR1 is KGHSH and CDR2 LQKENI. This CDR3 has 20 residues. The CDR3 DNA is TGTGCCAGCTCCCCAGTATTGTTCCCATCCTGGCCGGGACTTCTTGCCGAGCAGTACTTC. Amino acid sequence: CASSPVLFPSWPGLLAEQYF.

This clone has only a few counts. V usage is TRBV4-1 and J usage is TRBJ2-5; 14 positions match TRBD2. The CDR3 sequence is 17 residues long. Germline CDR1 and CDR2: MGHRA and YSYEKL. V lost 4 bases, J lost 6 bases, and 10 bases stayed unmatched. The CDR3: CASSPGLAGGARKTQYF. The CDR3 DNA sequence: TGCGCCAGCAGCCCCGGACTAGCGGGGGGCGCGAGGAAGACCCAGTACTTC.

This chain joins TRBV7-9 and TRBJ2-3; 11 bases are shared with TRBD2. The CDR3 has 16 residues. V shed 2 bases, J shed 4 bases, and the junction held 5 bases outside the gene matches. The germline CDR1 and CDR2 sequences are SEHNR and FQNEAQ (reference sequence). The CDR3 DNA reads as TGTGCCAGCAGCTTAATAGCGGGGGGGCTTGCAGATACGCAGTATTTT. Its protein product is CASSLIAGGLADTQYF.

The genes are TRBV2 and TRBJ1-5, with a tentative D call TRBD1 (5 bases). CDR1 is SNHLY and CDR2 is FYNNEI in the germline V gene. There are 15 residues in the CDR3. V dropped 6 bases and J dropped 4 bases, with 16 bases sitting between them. CDR3 bases: TGTGCCAGCAGCACGGCCCGGACACCAAATCAGCCCCAGCATTTT. Translating it yields CASSTARTPNQPQHF.

J is TRBJ1-2 and V is TRBV6-1; 7 positions match TRBD1. V was pared by 7 bases and J by 8 bases, with 4 bases of the junction left unmatched. Germline loops: CDR1 MNHNS, CDR2 SASEGT. The CDR3 runs 11 residues. Here the CDR3 DNA reads TGTGCCAGCACGACAGGGTTAGGCTACACCTTC. Translated, it gives CASTTGLGYTF.

J is TRBJ2-1 and V is TRBV27; 11 positions match TRBD2. The CDR3 runs to 16 residues. Germline values: CDR1 MNHEY, CDR2 SMNVEV (reference sequence). V trimming: 3 bases; J trimming: 4 bases; junction bases outside the gene matches: 5. The CDR3 nucleotides read TGTGCCAGCAGTTTCCTAGCGGGGGGTCTTTACAATGAGCAGTTCTTC. Its translation: CASSFLAGGLYNEQFF.